This passage covers 14 T cell receptor beta chains from one sample sequenced in a study of blood T cells in healthy people across ages. Alongside a J-beta primer mix, a sample-barcoded 5' primer served in a second PCR lasting roughly 6 to 11 cycles. TCRdb re-called the 5' RACE reads with MiXCR, one entry per CDR3 protein. The data hold about 970,000 distinct CDR3 sequences, with roughly 47% observed a single time. The source material was blood. All receptors come from a woman aged 55-70 years in good health.

The chain employs TRBV7-2 and TRBJ1-5, with D uncertain. The CDR3 totals 15 residues. Germline lookup yields CDR1 SGHTA and CDR2 FQGNSA. V lost 1 base to trimming and J lost 4 bases, with 11 bases between them. The CDR3 protein is CASSLDAVGNQPQHF. In DNA, the CDR3 is TGTGCCAGCAGCTTAGATGCCGTAGGGAATCAGCCCCAGCATTTT. Full variable domain (missing parts from reference TRBV7-2 and TRBJ1-5): GAGVSQSPSNKVTEKGKDVELRCDPISGHTALYWYRQSLGQGLEFLIYFQGNSAPDKSGLPSDRFSAERTGGSVSTLTIQRTQQEDSAVYLCASSLDAVGNQPQHFGDGTRLSIL.

The genes are TRBV15 and TRBJ2-1; D assignment may be TRBD1 or TRBD2 (5 bases each). The germline gives CDR1 LNHNV, CDR2 YYDKDF (reference sequence). Trimming removed 5 bases at V and 10 bases at J, with 18 bases between. The length of the CDR3 is 14 residues. The CDR3 region has the DNA TGTGCCACCAGCGACCCGAATTTTGAGGGGGAGCAGTTCTTC. Its protein product is CATSDPNFEGEQFF.

V is TRBV28 and J is TRBJ2-1; TRBD2 aligns across 10 bases. The CDR3 has 11 residues. Trimming took 11 bases from V and 7 from J; bases not matched to a gene: 2. From germline, CDR1 is MDHEN and CDR2 SYDVKM. The chain's CDR3 is CAETSGNEQFF. Here the CDR3 DNA reads TGTGCCGAGACTAGCGGGAATGAGCAGTTCTTC.

The chain joins TRBV29-1 to TRBJ2-1; D remains ambiguous. CDR1 SQVTM and CDR2 ANQGSEA come from the germline V gene. The CDR3 loop spans 13 amino acids. DNA for the CDR3: TGCAACGCCCGAATGCGACTGAACAATGAGCAGTTCTTC. This encodes CNARMRLNNEQFF.

This chain connects TRBV29-1 to TRBJ2-5; tentative D call: TRBD1 (5 bases). The CDR3 totals 12 residues. V lost 4 bases, J lost 5 bases, and 11 bases lay in between. Germline V lookup: CDR1 SQVTM, CDR2 ANQGSEA. The CDR3 coding sequence is TGCAGCGTTGGCGGACAAAGGGAGACCCAGTACTTC. Its translation is CSVGGQRETQYF. Full variable domain (rest looked up from reference TRBV29-1 and TRBJ2-5): SAVISQKPSRDICQRGTSLTIQCQVDSQVTMMFWYRQQPGQSLTLIATANQGSEATYESGFVIDKFPISRPNLTFSTLTVSNMSPEDSSIYLCSVGGQRETQYFGPGTRLLVL.

There are a few counts of this clonotype. DNA for the CDR3: TGTGCCGTATCACTGACGTCCCACGAGCAGTACTTC. It specifies CAVSLTSHEQYF. The chain couples TRBV10-3 to TRBJ2-7; D remains unclear. Trimming removed 11 bases at V and 5 bases at J, with 16 bases between. Germline V gives CDR1 ENHRY, CDR2 SYGVKD. CDR3 size: 12 residues.

This clonotype was detected a few times. The rearrangement links TRBV27 to TRBJ2-3; maybe TRBD1 (6 bases). Germline CDR1 MNHEY, CDR2 SMNVEV (reference sequence). This CDR3 spans 14 amino acids. Trimming shortened V by 5 bases and J by 4 bases, and 13 bases separated the two germline ends. In DNA form, the CDR3 reads TGTGCCAGCAGTGCAAGGGGGAGCGCAGATACGCAGTATTTT. It is translated as CASSARGSADTQYF.

The count of this clonotype is one. The chain couples TRBV7-2 to TRBJ2-3; weak D call: TRBD1 (5 bases). The V end was cut by 5 bases, the J end by 2 bases, with 17 bases between. Germline lookup yields CDR1 SGHTA and CDR2 FQGNSA. This CDR3 is 16 amino acids long. DNA of the CDR3: TGTGCCAGCAGCCCGACCGGAAACAGGTTCACAGATACGCAGTATTTT. Its protein product is CASSPTGNRFTDTQYF.

This sequence joins TRBV20-1 and TRBJ1-4, with a tentative D call TRBD1 (5 bases). This CDR3 has 14 residues. The germline V and J ends were trimmed by 5 bases and 10 bases, with 20 bases remaining between them. Germline CDR1 and CDR2: DFQATT and SNEGSKA (reference sequence). CDR3 nucleotides: TGCAGTGCTCCCTGGGGCGGAGCCTTTCGAAAACTGTTTTTT. Its translation: CSAPWGGAFRKLFF.

This clonotype was seen more than once but under ten times. The chain employs TRBV20-1 and TRBJ2-7, with 7 bases aligning to TRBD1. The germline CDR1 and CDR2 sequences are DFQATT and SNEGSKA (reference sequence). Trimming took 4 bases from V and 4 from J; bases not matched to a gene: 10. The CDR3 runs 14 residues. The CDR3, as DNA: TGCAGTGCTACCCCGACAGGGACGAAATACGAGCAGTACTTC. Protein product: CSATPTGTKYEQYF.

This clonotype was seen at least ten times. V and J are TRBV29-1 and TRBJ2-1, with 12 bases lining up with TRBD2. Germline V gene sequence: CDR1 SQVTM, CDR2 ANQGSEA. The ends lost 7 bases at V and 9 bases at J; junction bases unmatched: 7. The CDR3 length is 13 residues. CDR3 DNA sequence: TGCAGCGGTAGACTAGCGGGAGTCGCTGAGCAGTTCTTC. Its translation: CSGRLAGVAEQFF.

The chain uses TRBV4-2 and TRBJ2-5; D remains unclear. This CDR3 has 15 amino acids. Germline assignment: CDR1 LGHNA and CDR2 YNFKEQ. V was clipped by 0 bases and J by 1 base, with 9 bases between them. The CDR3 region is CASSQERRVQETQYF. CDR3 sequence (DNA): TGTGCCAGCAGCCAAGAAAGAAGGGTCCAAGAGACCCAGTACTTC.

The V and J genes are TRBV7-2 and TRBJ2-3; D is undetermined. Germline V CDR1 and CDR2: SGHTA, FQGNSA. This CDR3 contains 14 residues. Trimming stripped 8 bases from V and 0 bases from J, with 12 bases between. The DNA of the CDR3 is TGTGCCAGCTCTAGGGCAGTCAGCACAGATACGCAGTATTTT. Its translation: CASSRAVSTDTQYF.

CDR3 region: CASSLSATRGETQYF. The DNA of the CDR3 is TGTGCCAGCAGCTTGTCGGCCACCCGGGGGGAGACCCAGTACTTC. The chain recombines TRBV7-3 with TRBJ2-5; D is possibly TRBD2 (6 bases). The CDR3 loop spans 15 amino acids. V was cut by 3 bases and J by 5 bases, with 16 bases left in between. The germline gives CDR1 SGHTA, CDR2 FQGTGA.